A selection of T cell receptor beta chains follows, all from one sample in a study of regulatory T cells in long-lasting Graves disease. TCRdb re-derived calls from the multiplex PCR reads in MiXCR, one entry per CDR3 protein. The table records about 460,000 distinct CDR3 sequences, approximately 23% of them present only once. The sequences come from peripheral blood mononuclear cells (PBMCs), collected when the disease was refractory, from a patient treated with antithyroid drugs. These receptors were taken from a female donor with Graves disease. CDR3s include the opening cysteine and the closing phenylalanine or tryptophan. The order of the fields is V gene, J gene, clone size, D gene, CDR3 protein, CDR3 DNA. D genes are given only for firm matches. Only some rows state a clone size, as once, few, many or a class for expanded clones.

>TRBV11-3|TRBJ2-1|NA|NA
CATEGMSKVEQFF
TGTGCCACCGAAGGGATGAGTAAGGTGGAGCAGTTCTTC
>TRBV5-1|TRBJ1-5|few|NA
CASSPQAGDQPQHF
TGCGCCAGCAGCCCTCAAGCGGGGGATCAGCCCCAGCATTTT
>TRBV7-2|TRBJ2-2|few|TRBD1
CASSLGGGFTGELFF
TGTGCCAGCAGCTTAGGAGGGGGCTTTACCGGGGAGCTGTTTTTT
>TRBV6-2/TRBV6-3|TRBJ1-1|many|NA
CASRLVPPNTEAFF
TGTGCCAGCAGGTTGGTCCCCCCTAACACTGAAGCTTTCTTT
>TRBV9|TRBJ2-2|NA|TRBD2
CASSGDSGGNTGELFF
TGTGCCAGCAGCGGCGATAGCGGGGGGAACACCGGGGAGCTGTTTTTT
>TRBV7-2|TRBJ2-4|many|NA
CASSLVWSLETENIQYF
TGTGCCAGCAGCTTGGTGTGGAGTCTGGAAACCGAAAACATTCAGTACTTC
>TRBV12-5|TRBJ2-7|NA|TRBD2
CASGLKAGGQYEQYF
TGTGCTAGTGGTTTGAAGGCGGGAGGGCAGTACGAGCAGTACTTC
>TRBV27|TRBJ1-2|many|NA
CASSKEGMNYGYTF
TGTGCCAGCAGTAAGGAGGGGATGAACTATGGCTACACCTTC
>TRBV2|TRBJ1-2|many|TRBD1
CASSETGTVNYGYTF
TGTGCCAGCAGCGAAACCGGGACAGTTAACTATGGCTACACCTTC
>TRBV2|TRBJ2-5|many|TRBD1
CASKTGGAETQYF
TGTGCCAGCAAGACAGGGGGCGCAGAGACCCAGTACTTC
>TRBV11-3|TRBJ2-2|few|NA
CASRPTGKGELFF
TGTGCCAGCAGGCCTACAGGGAAAGGGGAGCTGTTTTTT
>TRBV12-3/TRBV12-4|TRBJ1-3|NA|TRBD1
CASSGQGALSYSGNTIYF
TGTGCCAGCAGTGGACAGGGGGCGCTTTCTTACTCTGGAAACACCATATATTTT
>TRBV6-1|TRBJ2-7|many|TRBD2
CASSVSFGGFYEQYF
TGTGCCAGCAGTGTATCGTTCGGGGGGTTTTACGAGCAGTACTTC
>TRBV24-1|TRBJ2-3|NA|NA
CATSDRQVESTDTQYF
TGTGCCACCAGTGACCGACAGGTAGAGAGCACAGATACGCAGTATTTT
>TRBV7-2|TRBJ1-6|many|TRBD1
CASSPNDRGWLPLHF
TGTGCCAGCAGCCCAAATGACAGGGGCTGGTTACCCCTCCACTTT
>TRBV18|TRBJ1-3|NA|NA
CASSPLVSGNTIYF
TGTGCCAGCTCACCGTTAGTCTCTGGAAACACCATATATTTT
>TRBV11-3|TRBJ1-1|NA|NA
CASSNSEDTEAFF
TGTGCCAGCAGCAACAGCGAGGACACTGAAGCTTTCTTT
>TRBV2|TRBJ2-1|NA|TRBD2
CASSEGISGSTYNEQFF
TGTGCCAGCAGTGAAGGTATTAGCGGGAGTACCTACAATGAGCAGTTCTTC
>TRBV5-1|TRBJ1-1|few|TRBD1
CASSPRTTGGKAEAFF
TGCGCCAGCAGCCCGAGAACGACAGGGGGCAAGGCTGAAGCTTTCTTT
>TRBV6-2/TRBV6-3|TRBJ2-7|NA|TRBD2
CASSSTTSGVYEQYF
TGTGCCAGCAGTTCTACTACTAGCGGGGTATACGAGCAGTACTTC
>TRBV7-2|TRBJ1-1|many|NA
CASSLSLVEAFF
TGTGCCAGCAGCTTATCGTTGGTGGAAGCTTTCTTT
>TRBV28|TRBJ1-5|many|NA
CASRGTGRSNQPQHF
TGTGCCAGCAGGGGTACAGGGAGGAGCAATCAGCCCCAGCATTTT